One TCR beta chain is described in this entry. During its preparation, the TCRbeta library received unique molecular identifiers. TCRdb re-called the PCR reads through MiXCR, storing one row per CDR3 protein. The data show 350,000 to 450,000 distinct CDR3 sequences, 20% seen once. The data originate from a study of T-cell reconstitution after alpha-beta-depleted transplantation in children. The receptor's source is a human donor who donated a stem cell graft to a child with acute myeloid leukemia. Sequenced here: PBMCs from the stem cell graft donor, sampled from the stem cell graft.

As DNA, the CDR3 is TGTGCCAGCAGTGCCCTCAGACAGGGGGGATTCTACAATGAGCAGTTCTTC. Translation: CASSALRQGGFYNEQFF. J is TRBJ2-1 and V is TRBV25-1, with 9 bases that match TRBD1. Germline CDR1 reads MGHDK; CDR2 reads SYGVNS. The CDR3 consists of 17 residues. Trimming removed 4 bases from V and 3 bases from J; junction bases left unmatched: 10.